The clone carrying this T cell receptor (beta chain) was picked up one time. The cohort comprised individuals with locally advanced or metastatic urothelial carcinoma. Deletions cut 6 bases from V and 2 bases from J, with 11 bases between. Germline lookup yields CDR1 SNHLY and CDR2 FYNNEI. This CDR3 contains 13 residues. TCRdb's copy holds only in-frame clones and misses some; the assay was immunoSEQ multiplex PCR. The sample lists about 45,000 clones, about 91% occurring once. These data come from a study of PD-L1 blockade in urothelial cancer. For the study at large: Patients commenced intravenous atezolizumab, 1,200 mg every 3 weeks, in 2014. About nine tenths of the roughly 30 patients were men who had bladder-origin urothelial cancer.

Source: PBMCs, taken around atezolizumab (anti-PD-L1) treatment. This TCR was recovered from a man at least 80 years old with urothelial cancer. This chain links TRBV2 with TRBJ2-7; D is perhaps TRBD2 (6 bases). The DNA for the CDR3 is TGTGCCAGCAGGGGGACTGGGACCTACGAGCAGTACTTC. Its translation: CASRGTGTYEQYF.